Below, 15 T cell receptor beta chains from the same sample are listed, as sequenced in a study of vaccination effects on CD4 cells after COVID-19. These TCRs' antigens remain unknown. Cultured cells yielded isolated CD4+ T cells after 10 days. Some clones are missing from TCRdb's copy, which holds only in-frame ones; the method was immunoSEQ multiplex PCR. The sample has under 50,000 clones; 65% to 80% are singletons. The input for sequencing was CD4+ T cells from PBMCs cultured without peptide, taken before COVID-19 vaccination. Receptors originate from a human donor who received a COVID-19 vaccine.

The rearrangement links TRBV7-2 to TRBJ2-1; the D is unclear. Germline CDR1 and CDR2: SGHTA and FQGNSA. CDR3 length equals 15 residues. V lost 0 bases and J 0 bases, leaving 6 bases between the germline ends. CDR3 amino acids: CASSLAVSSYNEQFF. The CDR3 bases are TGTGCCAGCAGCTTAGCCGTGAGCTCCTACAATGAGCAGTTCTTC.

In its sample, this clone was seen once. This sequence joins TRBV27 and TRBJ2-7; 7 positions match TRBD1. Germline V gene data show CDR1 as MNHEY and CDR2 as SMNVEV (reference sequence). This CDR3 is built from 15 residues. V gave up 5 bases and J gave up 0 bases; unmatched junction bases: 7. The CDR3 DNA is TGTGCCAGCAGTCCAGGACAGGCCTACTCCTACGAGCAGTACTTC. This gives the protein CASSPGQAYSYEQYF.

The chain uses TRBV5-1 and TRBJ1-1; the D is unclear. The V end lost 2 bases, the J end lost 4 bases, and 9 bases lay between the germline ends. The CDR3 spans 13 residues. Germline CDR1 and CDR2: SGHRS and YFSETQ. The DNA of the CDR3 is TGCGCCAGCAGCTTCGGTCAGGTCACTGAAGCTTTCTTT. Protein sequence: CASSFGQVTEAFF.

The rearrangement uses TRBV19 and TRBJ1-5; 7 positions agree with TRBD1. Germline V lookup: CDR1 LNHDA, CDR2 SQIVND (reference sequence). The CDR3 covers 18 residues. The J segment lost 3 bases and the V segment lost 6 bases, leaving 17 bases of the junction unmatched. This CDR3 is CASSILGRGAGNNQPQHF. For the CDR3, the DNA is TGTGCCAGTAGCATACTAGGCAGGGGGGCAGGAAACAATCAGCCCCAGCATTTT. The full variable domain, with the rest looked up from reference TRBV19 and TRBJ1-5, is DGGITQSPKYLFRKEGQNVTLSCEQNLNHDAMYWYRQDPGQGLRLIYYSQIVNDFQKGDIAEGYSVSREKKESFPLTVTSAQKNPTAFYLCASSILGRGAGNNQPQHFGDGTRLSIL.

The chain links TRBV30 to TRBJ1-2; D remains ambiguous. The CDR3 runs 16 residues. V lost 0 bases and J 0 bases, leaving 14 bases between the germline ends. The germline V gene encodes CDR1 GTSNPN and CDR2 SVGIG (reference sequence). CDR3 in amino acids: CAWSVLSGLANYGYTF. CDR3 in DNA: TGTGCCTGGAGTGTACTAAGTGGGTTAGCTAACTATGGCTACACCTTC.

The rearrangement uses TRBV5-1 and TRBJ2-5, with D perhaps TRBD2 (7 bases). CDR1 and CDR2 (germline): SGHRS, YFSETQ. V lost 4 bases and J lost 4, with 17 bases in between. This CDR3 is 15 amino acids long. DNA for the CDR3: TGCGCCAGCAGCCTTCCCGCAGGGGAGGGAGAGACCCAGTACTTC. It translates to CASSLPAGEGETQYF.

The chain couples TRBV15 to TRBJ2-7, with no clear D. V lost 0 bases to trimming and J lost 2 bases, with 2 bases between them. The length of the CDR3 is 12 residues. Germline V gene sequence: CDR1 LNHNV, CDR2 YYDKDF (reference sequence). Here the CDR3 reads CATSRDPYEQYF. The CDR3 nucleotides read TGTGCCACCAGCAGAGACCCCTACGAGCAGTACTTC.

The chain links TRBV6-1 to TRBJ1-1, with D hard to call. This CDR3 is built from 16 residues. CDR1 is MNHNS and CDR2 is SASEGT in the germline V gene. V was trimmed by 4 bases and J by 3 bases, leaving 18 bases between them. The CDR3 DNA sequence: TGTGCCAGCAGTGCCCAGGTTTGGGGAGCGGACACTGAAGCTTTCTTT. This translates into CASSAQVWGADTEAFF.

The chain links TRBV28 to TRBJ2-7; D not certain. The CDR3 consists of 13 residues. Per germline, CDR1 MDHEN and CDR2 SYDVKM. Trimming left V 11 bases short and J 0 bases short, with 14 bases between. CDR3 coding DNA: TGTGCCCTAGGAGCGAAAAGCTCCTACGAGCAGTACTTC. Protein product: CALGAKSSYEQYF.

This clone has only a few counts. The genes are TRBV2 and TRBJ1-5; possibly TRBD1 for D (5 bases). The CDR3 length is 14 residues. From germline, CDR1 is SNHLY and CDR2 FYNNEI. V lost 4 bases, J lost 5 bases, and 12 bases lay in between. The CDR3: CASSVEGPDQPQHF. CDR3 sequence (DNA): TGTGCCAGCAGTGTGGAGGGGCCGGATCAGCCCCAGCATTTT.

This chain links TRBV2 with TRBJ1-2; a possible D gene is TRBD1 (6 bases). V was cut by 6 bases and J by 2 bases, with 13 bases left in between. Germline CDR1 is SNHLY and CDR2 is FYNNEI. CDR3 length equals 14 residues. The CDR3 loop is CASRGETGNYGYTF. DNA for the CDR3: TGTGCCAGCAGGGGCGAAACAGGGAACTATGGCTACACCTTC.

J is TRBJ1-2 and V is TRBV19; 9 nucleotides match TRBD1. CDR1 is LNHDA, CDR2 SQIVND, per germline (reference sequence). This CDR3 contains 16 residues. V dropped 5 bases and J dropped 2; count of bases not matched to a gene: 9. CDR3 sequence: CASSFAHRGLNYGYTF. In DNA, the CDR3 is TGTGCCAGTAGTTTTGCTCACAGGGGGCTGAACTATGGCTACACCTTC. Full variable domain (missing parts from reference TRBV19 and TRBJ1-2): DGGITQSPKYLFRKEGQNVTLSCEQNLNHDAMYWYRQDPGQGLRLIYYSQIVNDFQKGDIAEGYSVSREKKESFPLTVTSAQKNPTAFYLCASSFAHRGLNYGYTFGSGTRLTVV.

This clone has only one observation. The chain links TRBV9 to TRBJ1-2; weak D call: TRBD1 (5 bases). Germline values: CDR1 SGDLS, CDR2 YYNGEE. The CDR3 is 15 amino acids. Between the trimmed V and J ends, which lost 4 bases and 2 bases, there was a span of 15 bases. CDR3 residues: CASSLYPGLNYGYTF. CDR3 sequence (DNA): TGTGCCAGCAGCCTCTACCCGGGACTAAACTATGGCTACACCTTC.

The J gene is TRBJ1-1, the V gene TRBV20-1, with D hard to call. Trimming pared 6 bases from V and 6 bases from J, leaving 11 bases between. Germline V gene data show CDR1 as DFQATT and CDR2 as SNEGSKA (reference sequence). CDR3 length: 11 residues. The CDR3 sequence: CSASRVPEAFF. The DNA for the CDR3 is TGCAGTGCCAGTAGGGTCCCTGAAGCTTTCTTT.

This chain links TRBV4-1 with TRBJ1-4; D is unresolved. In germline, CDR1 is MGHRA, CDR2 YSYEKL. The CDR3 has 15 amino acids. V lost 3 bases to trimming and J lost 8 bases, with 16 bases between them. CDR3: CASSQSPGGKEKLFF. The CDR3 bases are TGCGCCAGCAGCCAGAGCCCCGGCGGTAAGGAAAAACTGTTTTTT.